The present TCR beta chain was sequenced within a study of CD8 T cells in Susac syndrome. Notes on the study in general: The relatively small number of individuals in the TCR sequencing and HLA analysis was acknowledged by the study.

TEMRA cells were FACS-enriched, with CD8+ and CD4+ T cells isolated negatively. An amount of RNA that ranged from 0.5 to 1 ug was reverse transcribed with random hexamers. It was immunoSEQ multiplex PCR that amplified TCR beta CDR3 across 54 Vbeta and 13 Jbeta. TCRdb re-called the immunoSEQ multiplex PCR reads through MiXCR, storing one row per CDR3 protein. The table has more than 55,000 distinct CDR3 sequences, roughly 94% seen once; the top ten hold 0.2% to 0.3%. Trimming took 0 bases from V and 4 from J, leaving 4 bases between them. The CDR3 has 12 residues. Per germline, CDR1 PRHDT and CDR2 FYEKMQ (reference sequence). This clonotype was seen more than once but under ten times. What it binds is unknown.

The TCR originated in a human donor in good health. V gene TRBV13 combines with J gene TRBJ2-7, with D hard to call. The specimen sequenced was CD8+ T cells from PBMCs. CDR3 nucleotides: TGTGCCAGCAGCTTAGGGGGGTACGAGCAGTACTTC. Translated, it gives CASSLGGYEQYF.